This TCR beta chain was identified in a study of early T cells in non-severe SARS-CoV-2 infection. Study results and limitations: VDJdb-based matching was biased toward anti-spike CD8 responses and missed private and CD4 specificities.

This CDR3 is built from 16 residues. Trimming left V 4 bases short and J 8 bases short, with 21 bases between. The germline gives CDR1 SGHRS, CDR2 YFSETQ. This clonotype was detected many times. Its antigen is undetermined. TCRdb redid the calling of the 5' RACE reads with MiXCR, one entry per CDR3 protein. The data hold approximately 80,000 distinct CDR3 sequences, with 11% observed a single time. The receptor comes from an adult who was a healthcare worker with PCR-confirmed SARS-CoV-2 infection or an uninfected control (not recorded which). The source was whole blood, collected at baseline. V and J are TRBV5-1 and TRBJ1-4; D is unresolved. The CDR3 here is CASSPARGGEGEKLFF. CDR3 in DNA: TGCGCCAGCAGCCCGGCCCGGGGAGGAGAAGGCGAAAAACTGTTTTTT.